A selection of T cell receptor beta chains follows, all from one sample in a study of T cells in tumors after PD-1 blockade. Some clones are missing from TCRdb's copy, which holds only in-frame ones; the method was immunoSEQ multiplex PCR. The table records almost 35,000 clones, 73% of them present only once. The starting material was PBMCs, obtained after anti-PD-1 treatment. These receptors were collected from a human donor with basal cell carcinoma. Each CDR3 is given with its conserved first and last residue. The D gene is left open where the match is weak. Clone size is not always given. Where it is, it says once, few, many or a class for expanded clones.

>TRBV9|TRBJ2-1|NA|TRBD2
TGTGCCAGCAGCGACATGAATCTAGCGGGAGGGCCACATGAGCAGTTCTTC
CASSDMNLAGGPHEQFF
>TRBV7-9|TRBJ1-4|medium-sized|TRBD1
TGTGCCAGCAGCCGAGCGGGACAGGGGGCAAATGAAAAACTGTTTTTT
CASSRAGQGANEKLFF
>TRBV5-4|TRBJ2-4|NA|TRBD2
TGTGCCAGCAGCGGCGCGGGAGGCGGGAGGGGCAACATTCAGTACTTC
CASSGAGGGRGNIQYF
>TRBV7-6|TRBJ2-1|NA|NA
TGTGCCAGCAGCTTAGCTTCCAGCGGGCCAAACAATGAGCAGTTCTTC
CASSLASSGPNNEQFF
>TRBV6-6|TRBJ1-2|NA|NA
TGTGCCAGCAGCCTCGGACGGTTGGGCTACACCTTC
CASSLGRLGYTF
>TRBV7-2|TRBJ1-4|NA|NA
TGTGCCAGCAGCCCGACGGCCCGGGGGTCTAATGAAAAACTGTTTTTT
CASSPTARGSNEKLFF
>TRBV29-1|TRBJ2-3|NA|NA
TGCAGCGTTGAGGGGAGCCCCGGCACAGATACGCAGTATTTT
CSVEGSPGTDTQYF
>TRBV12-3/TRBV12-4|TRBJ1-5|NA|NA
TGTGCCAGCGCCGTCAATAGCAATCAGCCCCAGCATTTT
CASAVNSNQPQHF
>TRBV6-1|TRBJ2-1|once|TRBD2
TGTGCCAGCAGTGAATACACTAGCGGGAGTTACAATGAGCAGTTCTTC
CASSEYTSGSYNEQFF
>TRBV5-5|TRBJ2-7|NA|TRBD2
TGTGCCAGCAGCCGAACTAGCGGGGGAAGGTACGAGCAGTACTTC
CASSRTSGGRYEQYF
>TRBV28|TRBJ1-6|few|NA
TGTGCCAGCACGCGTGGCTCACCCCTCCACTTT
CASTRGSPLHF
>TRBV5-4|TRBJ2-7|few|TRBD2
TGTGCCAGCAGCTTGGCCAGCGGGGTCTCCTACGAGCAGTACTTC
CASSLASGVSYEQYF
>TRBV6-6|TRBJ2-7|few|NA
TGTGCCAGCAGTCCCCTCGCCCGGCAGCCAGGGCTGTACTTC
CASSPLARQPGLYF
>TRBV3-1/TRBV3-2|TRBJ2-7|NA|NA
TGTGCCAGCAGCCAGGCTCTAACCTACGGGCAGTACTTC
CASSQALTYGQYF
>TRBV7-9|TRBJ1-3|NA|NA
TGTGCCAGCAGCCCCAAGCCTGACTCTGGAAACACCATATATTTT
CASSPKPDSGNTIYF
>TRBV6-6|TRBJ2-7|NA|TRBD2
TGTGCCAGCAGTCCCCAAGCGGGACTAGCGGGGACTCGCTACGAGCAGTACTTC
CASSPQAGLAGTRYEQYF
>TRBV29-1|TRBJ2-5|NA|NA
TGCAGCGTTACCCCCCTTACCCGAACTAGTAGAGAGACCCAGTACTTC
CSVTPLTRTSRETQYF
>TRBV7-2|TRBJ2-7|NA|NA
TGTGCCAGCAGCTTAGAGCCAGGGCGGCCCTACGAGCAGTACTTC
CASSLEPGRPYEQYF
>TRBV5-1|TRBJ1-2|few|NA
TGCGCCAGCAGCTTGTCAGGGAAGGGTGGCTACACCTTC
CASSLSGKGGYTF
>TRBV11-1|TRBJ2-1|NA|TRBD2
TGTGCCAGCAGCTTAGGAAGCGGGGGGTACAATGAGCAGTTCTTC
CASSLGSGGYNEQFF
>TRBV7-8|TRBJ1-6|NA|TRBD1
TGTGCCAGCAGCCTCATCATAGACAGGGGAGGTTCACCCCTCCACTTT
CASSLIIDRGGSPLHF
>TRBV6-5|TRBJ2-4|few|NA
TGTGCCAGCAGGTCAGGTGGGAGGATCAAAAACATTCAGTACTTC
CASRSGGRIKNIQYF
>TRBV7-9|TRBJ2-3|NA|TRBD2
TGTGCCAGCAGCTTAGAACTAGCGGGGGGGCACCCGCAGTATTTT
CASSLELAGGHPQYF
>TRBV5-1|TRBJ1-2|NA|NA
TGCGCCAGCAGCTTTCAACAGGGCGATGGCTACACCTTC
CASSFQQGDGYTF
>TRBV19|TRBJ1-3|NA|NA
TGTGCCAGTAGTCCAGGGGGAAACACCATATATTTT
CASSPGGNTIYF
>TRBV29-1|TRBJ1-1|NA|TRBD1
TGCAGCTGGGCTCAAGGACAGGGAAACACTGAAGCTTTCTTT
CSWAQGQGNTEAFF
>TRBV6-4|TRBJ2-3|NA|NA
TGTGCCAGCAGTGATAGAGGTGAATCGCAGTATTTT
CASSDRGESQYF
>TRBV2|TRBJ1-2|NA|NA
TGTGCCAGCATCGGTCTTAAAGTAGGCTACACCTTC
CASIGLKVGYTF
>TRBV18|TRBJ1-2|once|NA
TGTGCCAGCTCAAAAGACGGCTATGGCTACACCTTC
CASSKDGYGYTF
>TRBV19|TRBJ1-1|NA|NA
TGTGCCAGTAGTATAGAAGGGGGATACACTGAAGCTTTCTTT
CASSIEGGYTEAFF
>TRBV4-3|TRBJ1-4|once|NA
TGCGCCAGCAGCCAGCAAGGGGTAGGGGAAAAACTGTTTTTT
CASSQQGVGEKLFF
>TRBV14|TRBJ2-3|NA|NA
TGTGCCAGCAGCCAAGATCTTCTTTTCACGCAGTATTTT
CASSQDLLFTQYF
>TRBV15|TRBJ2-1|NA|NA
TGTGCCACCAGCAAACTTCCTAGCCTCGATGAGCAGTTCTTC
CATSKLPSLDEQFF
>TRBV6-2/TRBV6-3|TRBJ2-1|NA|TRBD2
TGTGCCAGCAGTTACGGGGTTAGCGGGAGGGCCCATGAGCAGTTCTTC
CASSYGVSGRAHEQFF
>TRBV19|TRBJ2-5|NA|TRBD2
TGTGCCAGTAGTATAGAGGGCGGGAGCGTAGAGACCCAGTACTTC
CASSIEGGSVETQYF
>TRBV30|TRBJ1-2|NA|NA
TGTGCCTGGAGCTCAGCAGGGACTTACTGGGGCTACACCTTC
CAWSSAGTYWGYTF
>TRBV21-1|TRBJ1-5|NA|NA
TGTGCCAGCAGCAAAGGTAAGAGCGGACTCTACCTTTATAGCAATCAGCCCCAGCATTTT
CASSKGKSGLYLYSNQPQHF
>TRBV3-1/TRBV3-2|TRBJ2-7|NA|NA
TGTGCCAGCAGTGTGCTACACGAGCAGTACTTC
CASSVLHEQYF
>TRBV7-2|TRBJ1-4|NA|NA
TGTGCCAGCAGCTCCGACAGGAGTAATGAAAAACTGTTTTTT
CASSSDRSNEKLFF
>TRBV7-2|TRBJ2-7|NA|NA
TGTGCCAGCAGCGGCCTCGGGGCGGACGGGGAGCAGTACTTC
CASSGLGADGEQYF